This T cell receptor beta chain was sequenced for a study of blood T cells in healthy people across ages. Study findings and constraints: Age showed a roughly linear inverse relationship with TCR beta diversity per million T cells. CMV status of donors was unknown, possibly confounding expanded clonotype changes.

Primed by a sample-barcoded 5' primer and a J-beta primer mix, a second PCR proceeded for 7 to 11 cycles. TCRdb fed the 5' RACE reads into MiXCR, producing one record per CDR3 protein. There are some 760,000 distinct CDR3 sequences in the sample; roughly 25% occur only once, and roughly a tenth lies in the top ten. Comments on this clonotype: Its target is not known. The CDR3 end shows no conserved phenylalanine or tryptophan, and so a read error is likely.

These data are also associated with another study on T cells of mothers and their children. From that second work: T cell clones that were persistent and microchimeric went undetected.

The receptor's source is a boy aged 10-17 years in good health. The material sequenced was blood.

The CDR3 spells CASADNRGTEAFL. DNA for the CDR3: TGTGCCAGCGCGGACAACCGGGGGACTGAAGCTTTCCTT. The chain carries TRBV6-5 and TRBJ1-1; D is perhaps TRBD1 (5 bases). The germline V gene has CDR1 MNHEY and CDR2 SVGAGI. This CDR3 region has 13 residues. Between the trimmed V and J ends, which lost 8 bases and 5 bases, there was a span of 15 bases.